This T cell receptor beta chain was recorded in a study of blood T cell repertoires in COVID-19. Looking at the study overall: The cDNA or gDNA used as material had been derived from T cells, B-cell-depleted T cells, or PBMCs.

The table came from immunoSEQ multiplex PCR; TCRdb's copy has only in-frame clones and leaves some out. The data contain approximately 320,000 clones, 65% to 90% of them seen just once; the ten biggest clones take up just over 7%. The receptor was isolated from a human donor in a cohort sampled during active COVID-19. Material: peripheral blood.

CDR3 coding DNA: TGTGCCACCAGCCCGGACAGAGGGTCCTACAATGAGCAGTTCTTC. It encodes CATSPDRGSYNEQFF. This rearrangement joins TRBV24-1 to TRBJ2-1; tentative D call: TRBD1 (6 bases). Germline V gives CDR1 KGHDR, CDR2 SFDVKD. The CDR3 consists of 15 residues. Deletions cut 7 bases from V and 1 base from J, with 13 bases between.